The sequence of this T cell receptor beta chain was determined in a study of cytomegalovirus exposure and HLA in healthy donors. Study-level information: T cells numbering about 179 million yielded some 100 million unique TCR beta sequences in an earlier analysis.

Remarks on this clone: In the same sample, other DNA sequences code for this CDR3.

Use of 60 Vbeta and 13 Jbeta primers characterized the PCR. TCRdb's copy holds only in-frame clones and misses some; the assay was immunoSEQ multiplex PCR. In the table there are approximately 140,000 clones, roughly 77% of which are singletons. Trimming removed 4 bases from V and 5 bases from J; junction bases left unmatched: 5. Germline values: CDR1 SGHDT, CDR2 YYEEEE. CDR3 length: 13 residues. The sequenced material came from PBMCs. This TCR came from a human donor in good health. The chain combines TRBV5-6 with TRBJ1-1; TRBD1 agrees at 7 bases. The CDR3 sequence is CASSQTGMTEAFF. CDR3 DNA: TGTGCCAGCAGCCAGACAGGGATGACTGAAGCTTTCTTT.